The 29 T cell receptor beta chains in this list originate from one sample, sequenced in a study of blood T cells in healthy people across ages. A second roughly 6 to 11 cycle PCR used barcoded and J-beta primers. TCRdb reanalysed the 5' RACE reads using MiXCR and keeps one entry per CDR3 protein. The table includes approximately 800,000 distinct CDR3 sequences, less than 80% detected once. Sequencing was carried out using blood. The receptors come from a man aged 30 to 45 in good health.

In its sample, this clonotype was seen a few times. The genes are TRBV24-1 and TRBJ2-1, with a weak D call TRBD1 (6 bases). The CDR3 is 14 amino acids. Germline assignment: CDR1 KGHDR and CDR2 SFDVKD. V shed 4 bases and J shed 8 bases, with 14 bases lying between them. The chain's CDR3 is CATSDLDSPHEQFF. CDR3 nucleotide sequence: TGTGCCACCAGTGACCTGGACAGTCCCCATGAGCAGTTCTTC.

Turning to this clonotype: This may come from a read error, since a much larger clone is one base off. This chain connects TRBV29-1 to TRBJ2-6; tentative D call: TRBD1 (5 bases). CDR1 is SQVTM, CDR2 ANQGSEA, per germline. This CDR3 has 14 amino acids. CDR3 bases: TGCAGCGTGGATAGTGACTCTGGGGCCAACGCCCTGACTTTC. This codes for CSVDSDSGANALTF. The full variable domain, rest sourced from reference TRBV29-1 and TRBJ2-6, is SAVISQKPSRDICQRGTSLTIQCQVDSQVTMMFWYRQQPGQSLTLIATANQGSEATYESGFVIDKFPISRPNLTFSTLTVSNMSPEDSSIYLCSVDSDSGANALTFGAGSRLTVL.

The chain links TRBV12-3 or TRBV12-4 to TRBJ2-7; 8 bases agree with TRBD1. CDR3 length: 14 amino acids. J gave up 7 bases and V 4 bases, and 9 bases lay outside the gene matches. The chain's CDR3 is CASSYRDRPLEQYF. The CDR3 DNA sequence: TGTGCCAGCAGTTACCGGGACAGGCCTCTTGAGCAGTACTTC.

The CDR3 bases are TGCAGCGTTCCACAGGGGGCATCAGATACGCAGTATTTT. Its translation: CSVPQGASDTQYF. The gene calls are TRBV29-1 and TRBJ2-3, with 9 nucleotides matching TRBD1. The CDR3 is 13 amino acids. Germline V lookup: CDR1 SQVTM, CDR2 ANQGSEA. V shed 5 bases, J shed 4 bases, and the junction held 4 bases outside the gene matches.

The chain joins TRBV2 to TRBJ2-5; D unresolved. The CDR3 has 13 residues. Germline V gene data show CDR1 as SNHLY and CDR2 as FYNNEI. Trimming left V 6 bases short and J 1 base short, with 9 bases between. CDR3 DNA: TGTGCCAGCAGCGTGGAAGGCCAAGAGACCCAGTACTTC. Its translation is CASSVEGQETQYF.

This chain connects TRBV9 to TRBJ2-4, with a tentative D call TRBD1 (6 bases). The DNA end is more similar to TRBJ2-7, so the J call may be wrong. The CDR3 consists of 15 residues. Germline V gene lookup returns CDR1 SGDLS and CDR2 YYNGEE. As DNA, the CDR3 is TGTGCCAGCAGCGCCCACCGGGACACCCTCTACGAGCAGTACTTC. As protein: CASSAHRDTLYEQYF.

The V call is TRBV10-3, the J call TRBJ1-2; D ambiguous. The CDR3 is 12 residues long. Trimming removed 4 bases at V and 6 bases at J, with 9 bases between. Per germline, CDR1 ENHRY and CDR2 SYGVKD. The CDR3 coding sequence is TGTGCCATCAGTGGACTGGCGGATGGCTACACCTTC. This encodes CAISGLADGYTF.

V and J are TRBV13 and TRBJ1-2, with TRBD1 identical over 8 bases. The CDR3 has 14 residues. Germline V gene lookup returns CDR1 PRHDT and CDR2 FYEKMQ (reference sequence). V dropped 0 bases and J dropped 8; count of bases not matched to a gene: 5. CDR3 DNA sequence: TGTGCCAGCAGCTTAGGGACAGGGGATGAAGGCTACACCTTC. Amino acids: CASSLGTGDEGYTF.

The sample holds many counts of this clonotype. The CDR3 loop is CSAAGTGFYEQYF. The CDR3 DNA reads as TGCAGTGCCGCCGGGACAGGGTTTTACGAGCAGTACTTC. The rearrangement joins TRBV20-1 to TRBJ2-7, with 9 bases lining up with TRBD1. The CDR3 is made up of 13 amino acids. Germline CDR1 and CDR2: DFQATT and SNEGSKA (reference sequence). J gave up 4 bases and V 6 bases, and 7 bases lay outside the gene matches.

In this sample, this clonotype turned up a few times. J is TRBJ2-7 and V is TRBV28, with 8 bases fitting TRBD1. Germline trimming cut 5 bases from V and 4 bases from J; bases unmatched to any gene: 13. CDR1 is MDHEN and CDR2 is SYDVKM in the germline V gene. The CDR3 covers 16 residues. In nucleotides, the CDR3 is TGTGCCAGCAGTCCGGACAGGGAATTATTCACTTACGAGCAGTACTTC. Its translation: CASSPDRELFTYEQYF.

This clonotype came up many times. The V gene is TRBV20-1, the J gene TRBJ2-1; 12 nucleotides align to TRBD2. The CDR3 sequence is 14 residues long. Germline trimming cut 7 bases from V and 6 bases from J; bases unmatched to any gene: 7. CDR1 and CDR2 from the germline V gene are DFQATT and SNEGSKA (reference sequence). CDR3 region: CSVQTSGGFNEQFF. CDR3 DNA sequence: TGCAGTGTCCAGACTAGCGGGGGATTCAATGAGCAGTTCTTC.

The V gene is TRBV28, the J gene TRBJ2-5, with a tentative D call TRBD1 (5 bases). The DNA end is a closer match to TRBJ2-7, so the J assignment may be wrong. CDR3 length: 14 amino acids. Germline V lookup: CDR1 MDHEN, CDR2 SYDVKM. CDR3 in amino acids: CASSSSDRGAEQYF. The CDR3 nucleotides are TGTGCCAGCAGTTCCTCGGACCGTGGGGCCGAGCAGTACTTC.

The chain recombines TRBV4-3 with TRBJ1-2; 7 bases match TRBD1. This CDR3 spans 15 amino acids. Germline loops: CDR1 LGHNA, CDR2 YSLEER. V dropped 1 base and J dropped 4; count of bases not matched to a gene: 6. Here the CDR3 reads CASSQGQGNVYGYTF. DNA of the CDR3: TGCGCCAGCAGCCAAGGACAGGGAAACGTCTATGGCTACACCTTC.

The V gene is TRBV9, the J gene TRBJ1-6; a possible D gene is TRBD1 (5 bases). Trimming pared 4 bases from V and 10 bases from J, leaving 21 bases between. The CDR3 length is 16 residues. Germline CDR1 SGDLS, CDR2 YYNGEE. The CDR3 bases are TGTGCCAGCAGCCCGATGACAGAACCTGGAGGGTCACCCCTCCACTTT. This codes for CASSPMTEPGGSPLHF. The variable domain in full, with the rest retrieved from reference TRBV9 and TRBJ1-6, is DSGVTQTPKHLITATGQRVTLRCSPRSGDLSVYWYQQSLDQGLQFLIQYYNGEERAKGNILERFSAQQFPDLHSELNLSSLELGDSALYFCASSPMTEPGGSPLHFGNGTRLTVT.

Only one count was recorded for this clonotype. The V and J genes are TRBV12-3 or TRBV12-4 and TRBJ2-2, with TRBD2 as a possible D gene (6 bases). V lost 6 bases, J lost 4 bases, and 9 bases lay in between. This CDR3 has 13 amino acids. CDR3 residues: CASRAGGTGELFF. In DNA, the CDR3 is TGTGCCAGCAGGGCCGGGGGCACCGGGGAGCTGTTTTTT.

The rearrangement joins TRBV4-2 to TRBJ2-2; TRBD2 matches 7 bases. The CDR3 is 15 residues long. Germline V lookup: CDR1 LGHNA, CDR2 YNFKEQ. After removal of 1 base from V and 5 bases from J, the junction contained 4 bases not matched to a gene. The DNA for the CDR3 is TGTGCCAGCAGCCAAGGGGACTACCTTACCGGGGAGCTGTTTTTT. Translating gives CASSQGDYLTGELFF.

The chain recombines TRBV5-1 with TRBJ1-4; D uncertain. V shed 2 bases and J shed 2 bases, with 10 bases lying between them. CDR3 length: 15 residues. Germline assignment: CDR1 SGHRS and CDR2 YFSETQ. The CDR3: CASSLIGGTNEKLFF. The CDR3 DNA reads TGCGCCAGCAGCTTAATAGGCGGTACTAATGAAAAACTGTTTTTT. The variable domain in full, completed from reference TRBV5-1 and TRBJ1-4, reads KAGVTQTPRYLIKTRGQQVTLSCSPISGHRSVSWYQQTPGQGLQFLFEYFSETQRNKGNFPGRFSGRQFSNSRSEMNVSTLELGDSALYLCASSLIGGTNEKLFFGSGTQLSVL.

The chain recombines TRBV7-2 with TRBJ2-4; 7 bases fit TRBD1. The end of the DNA is better explained by TRBJ2-5, so the J call may be wrong. The CDR3 is made up of 14 amino acids. The V gene's germline CDR1 is SGHTA and CDR2 FQGNSA. The DNA for the CDR3 is TGTGCCAGCAGAAAGGACAGGCTAGTGGGGACCCAGTACTTC. This sequence encodes CASRKDRLVGTQYF.

This clonotype turned up a few times. The CDR3 loop is CASSQETLLGQGNEQFF. CDR3 sequence (DNA): TGCGCCAGCAGCCAAGAAACCCTCCTTGGGCAGGGAAATGAGCAGTTCTTC. This sequence joins TRBV4-3 and TRBJ2-1; perhaps TRBD1 as D (5 bases). CDR1 and CDR2 (germline): LGHNA, YSLEER. V lost 0 bases and J lost 7, with 19 bases in between. CDR3 size: 17 residues.

V gene TRBV6-5 combines with J gene TRBJ2-3, with a weak D call TRBD1 (5 bases). CDR1 MNHEY and CDR2 SVGAGI come from the germline V gene. The ends were cut back, 7 bases at V and 6 bases at J, with 14 bases in the middle. The CDR3 runs 13 residues. CDR3 loop: CASIDSGRDTQYF. The CDR3 coding sequence is TGTGCCAGCATTGACAGTGGGCGGGATACGCAGTATTTT.

The chain couples TRBV9 to TRBJ2-5; D is possibly TRBD1 (6 bases). Trimming took off 3 bases at V and 5 bases at J, with 11 bases between the two ends. Germline loops: CDR1 SGDLS, CDR2 YYNGEE. The CDR3 length is 13 residues. CDR3 residues: CASSGRQAETQYF. The DNA for the CDR3 is TGTGCCAGCAGCGGAAGACAGGCTGAGACCCAGTACTTC.

The J gene is TRBJ1-2, the V gene TRBV20-1, with D unclear. The CDR3 is made up of 14 amino acids. Trimming shortened V by 2 bases and J by 6 bases, and 16 bases separated the two germline ends. Germline values: CDR1 DFQATT, CDR2 SNEGSKA (reference sequence). The chain's CDR3 is CSARSESEKDGYTF. CDR3 DNA sequence: TGCAGTGCTAGATCAGAGTCGGAAAAGGATGGCTACACCTTC.

This clonotype showed up many times. V gene TRBV7-2 combines with J gene TRBJ2-7, with D possibly matching TRBD1 (6 bases). Trimming shortened V by 2 bases and J by 0 bases, and 14 bases separated the two germline ends. CDR1 and CDR2 (germline): SGHTA, FQGNSA. This CDR3 region has 16 residues. CDR3 sequence reads: CASSLHGTSNSYEQYF. The CDR3 DNA is TGTGCCAGCAGCTTACACGGGACATCCAACTCCTACGAGCAGTACTTC.

This clonotype was counted only a few times. A read error may explain this, as a much larger clone is one base away. The chain recombines TRBV6-4 with TRBJ2-3, with D perhaps matching TRBD1 (5 bases). Germline CDR1 reads MRHNA; CDR2 reads SNTAGT. The CDR3 contains 13 residues. Trimming stripped 3 bases from V and 1 base from J, with 5 bases between. CDR3 in DNA: TGTGCCAGCAGTGAAGGGGGCACAGATACGCAGTATTTT. This sequence encodes CASSEGGTDTQYF.

The chain is built from TRBV6-1 and TRBJ2-1; 12 bases are shared with TRBD2. V was clipped by 1 base and J by 11 bases; unmatched bases: 3. Germline loops: CDR1 MNHNS, CDR2 SASEGT. CDR3 size: 14 residues. Here the CDR3 reads CASSEGLAGAKQFF. CDR3 in DNA: TGTGCCAGCAGTGAAGGACTAGCGGGGGCAAAGCAGTTCTTC.

This clonotype has only one observation. The chain combines TRBV9 with TRBJ2-3, with TRBD1 matching over 9 bases. V was pared by 4 bases and J by 2 bases, with 5 bases of the junction left unmatched. Germline CDR1 reads SGDLS; CDR2 reads YYNGEE. There are 15 residues in the CDR3. The CDR3 loop is CASSRRTGDTDTQYF. The CDR3 DNA sequence: TGTGCCAGCAGCAGGAGGACAGGGGACACAGATACGCAGTATTTT.

This rearrangement joins TRBV7-2 to TRBJ2-4; a possible D gene is TRBD1 (6 bases). Germline loops: CDR1 SGHTA, CDR2 FQGNSA. The CDR3 is 16 residues long. V was cut by 5 bases and J by 2 bases, with 16 bases left in between. For the CDR3, the DNA is TGTGCCAGCAGCCCAAGACAGGTTCTTACCAAAAACATTCAGTACTTC. Amino acid sequence: CASSPRQVLTKNIQYF.

The chain uses TRBV3-1 and TRBJ2-5; perhaps TRBD2 as D (5 bases). Germline assignment: CDR1 LGHDT and CDR2 YNNKEL (reference sequence). Trimming took 3 bases from V and 5 from J, leaving 13 bases between them. This CDR3 is built from 14 residues. The CDR3 protein is CASSQGSRGETQYF. The CDR3 region has the DNA TGTGCCAGCAGCCAGGGTAGCCGGGGTGAGACCCAGTACTTC.

V usage is TRBV9 and J usage is TRBJ2-3, with 10 bases matching TRBD2. Germline V gene data show CDR1 as SGDLS and CDR2 as YYNGEE. With 2 bases clipped from V and 2 bases from J, the junction kept 8 bases outside the gene matches. This CDR3 region has 17 residues. In DNA, the CDR3 is TGTGCCAGCAGCGTCTGGGGACTAGCGAGGGACACAGATACGCAGTATTTT. Protein product: CASSVWGLARDTDTQYF.